These T cell receptor beta chains were read from a single sample in a study of Graves' ophthalmopathy and Graves' hyperthyroidism. Using its own MiXCR run on the multiplex PCR reads, TCRdb lists one record per CDR3 protein. The table includes roughly 400,000 distinct CDR3 sequences, about 18% detected once. Input material: peripheral blood. The receptors stem from an adult woman with stable Graves' hyperthyroidism. Both conserved end residues are part of each CDR3. Fields, in order: CDR3 DNA, CDR3 protein, J gene, D gene, V gene, clone size. D genes are given only for firm matches. Clone size is shown for a subset of rows, as once, few, many or a class of expanded clone.

cdr3_nt: TGCGCCAGCAGCCAAGACCTCTACGAGCAGTACTTC
cdr3_aa: CASSQDLYEQYF
j_call: TRBJ2-7
d_call: NA
v_call: TRBV4-1
clone_size: NA

cdr3_nt: TGTGCCAGCAGGTACAACATGAACACTGAAGCTTTCTTT
cdr3_aa: CASRYNMNTEAFF
j_call: TRBJ1-1
d_call: NA
v_call: TRBV2
clone_size: NA

cdr3_nt: TGTGCCAGCAGTATAATGGGACAGAAATACGAGCAGTACTTC
cdr3_aa: CASSIMGQKYEQYF
j_call: TRBJ2-7
d_call: TRBD1
v_call: TRBV12-3/TRBV12-4
clone_size: many

cdr3_nt: TGTGCCACCAAGGGGACAGGGATGAACGAGCAGTACTTC
cdr3_aa: CATKGTGMNEQYF
j_call: TRBJ2-7
d_call: TRBD1
v_call: TRBV19
clone_size: few

cdr3_nt: TGCGCCAGCAGCTTTAATTCTATAGCCAAAAACATTCAGTACTTC
cdr3_aa: CASSFNSIAKNIQYF
j_call: TRBJ2-4
d_call: NA
v_call: TRBV10-1
clone_size: NA

cdr3_nt: TGTGCCAGCAGTCCACTCAGGACTAGCGGTCATACCGGGGAGCTGTTTTTT
cdr3_aa: CASSPLRTSGHTGELFF
j_call: TRBJ2-2
d_call: TRBD2
v_call: TRBV27
clone_size: many

cdr3_nt: TGTGCCATCAGTGAGTCCGGGGGACAGGGGGCGCGGCCCCAGCATTTT
cdr3_aa: CAISESGGQGARPQHF
j_call: TRBJ1-5
d_call: TRBD1
v_call: TRBV10-3
clone_size: many

cdr3_nt: TGTGCCAGCAGCGTTGCTAGCAGTTACCAAGAGACCCAGTACTTC
cdr3_aa: CASSVASSYQETQYF
j_call: TRBJ2-5
d_call: NA
v_call: TRBV9
clone_size: many

cdr3_nt: TGTGCCAGCAGTGTCCACCTTCCGGGACAGAAAGAGACCCAGTACTTC
cdr3_aa: CASSVHLPGQKETQYF
j_call: TRBJ2-5
d_call: TRBD1
v_call: TRBV25-1
clone_size: many

cdr3_nt: TGTGCCAGCAGTTACTTACAGGGGGGAGACACTGAAGCTTTCTTT
cdr3_aa: CASSYLQGGDTEAFF
j_call: TRBJ1-1
d_call: TRBD1
v_call: TRBV6-5
clone_size: many

cdr3_nt: TGCAGCGTTGGGAGGGGAGTGGTTGAAGCTTTCTTT
cdr3_aa: CSVGRGVVEAFF
j_call: TRBJ1-1
d_call: NA
v_call: TRBV29-1
clone_size: many

cdr3_nt: TGTGCCAGCAGCGTCCCCGACAGGGGGGAGCAGTACTTC
cdr3_aa: CASSVPDRGEQYF
j_call: TRBJ2-7
d_call: TRBD1
v_call: TRBV28
clone_size: NA

cdr3_nt: TGCGCCAGCAGCTTGGGGCTAGCATTGACCGGGGAGCTGTTTTTT
cdr3_aa: CASSLGLALTGELFF
j_call: TRBJ2-2
d_call: NA
v_call: TRBV5-1
clone_size: many

cdr3_nt: TGTGCCAACAGTGAGGCCCGAGTTTCACCCCTCCACTTT
cdr3_aa: CANSEARVSPLHF
j_call: TRBJ1-6
d_call: NA
v_call: TRBV2
clone_size: many

cdr3_nt: TGTGCTAGTGCTCCACTTCAGGGGGCAGGGAACACTGAAGCTTTCTTT
cdr3_aa: CASAPLQGAGNTEAFF
j_call: TRBJ1-1
d_call: TRBD1
v_call: TRBV12-5
clone_size: many

cdr3_nt: TGTGCCAGCAGCCAAGACAGCGCTAACTATGGCTACACCTTC
cdr3_aa: CASSQDSANYGYTF
j_call: TRBJ1-2
d_call: NA
v_call: TRBV6-1
clone_size: NA

cdr3_nt: TGCAGTGCGAGAGGGACAGGAGAGATCTCACCCCTCCACTTT
cdr3_aa: CSARGTGEISPLHF
j_call: TRBJ1-6
d_call: TRBD1
v_call: TRBV20-1
clone_size: many

cdr3_nt: TGCGCCAGCAGCTTTTCTTCAACTACCGGGGAGCTGTTTTTT
cdr3_aa: CASSFSSTTGELFF
j_call: TRBJ2-2
d_call: NA
v_call: TRBV5-1
clone_size: NA

cdr3_nt: TGCAGTGCCCCGGGGGCCGCCTACGAGCAGTACTTC
cdr3_aa: CSAPGAAYEQYF
j_call: TRBJ2-7
d_call: NA
v_call: TRBV20-1
clone_size: many

cdr3_nt: TGTGCCAGCAGCTTAGTTAGGTACCGGGACAGAAATTCACCCCTCCACTTT
cdr3_aa: CASSLVRYRDRNSPLHF
j_call: TRBJ1-6
d_call: TRBD1
v_call: TRBV7-2
clone_size: many

cdr3_nt: TGTGCCAGCAGTGTAACCGGGACAGGGTGGGAGCTGTTTTTT
cdr3_aa: CASSVTGTGWELFF
j_call: TRBJ2-2
d_call: TRBD1
v_call: TRBV27
clone_size: many

cdr3_nt: TGTGCCAGCAGCCCCTACGATCGAGAGCAGTTCTTC
cdr3_aa: CASSPYDREQFF
j_call: TRBJ2-1
d_call: NA
v_call: TRBV2
clone_size: many

cdr3_nt: TGTGCCAGCAGTTTCGTTGGGGGGCATATCACCGGGGAGCTGTTTTTT
cdr3_aa: CASSFVGGHITGELFF
j_call: TRBJ2-2
d_call: NA
v_call: TRBV6-2/TRBV6-3
clone_size: many

cdr3_nt: TGTGCCAGCAGTCCCCTAGCGGGAGGTCAAGAGACCCAGTACTTC
cdr3_aa: CASSPLAGGQETQYF
j_call: TRBJ2-5
d_call: TRBD2
v_call: TRBV12-3/TRBV12-4
clone_size: many

cdr3_nt: TGTGCCAGCAGACCGGGACAAATCACTGAAGCTTTCTTT
cdr3_aa: CASRPGQITEAFF
j_call: TRBJ1-1
d_call: NA
v_call: TRBV28
clone_size: many

cdr3_nt: TGCAGTGCTAGGGTGACAGGGGAGGAGACTGAAGCTTTCTTT
cdr3_aa: CSARVTGEETEAFF
j_call: TRBJ1-1
d_call: TRBD1
v_call: TRBV20-1
clone_size: many

cdr3_nt: TGTGCCAGCAGCTTAGGTGGGAGGGGAATTTCCTACGAGCAGTACTTC
cdr3_aa: CASSLGGRGISYEQYF
j_call: TRBJ2-7
d_call: TRBD2
v_call: TRBV7-8
clone_size: many

cdr3_nt: TGTGCCGGAAGACTAGCGGGAGTAGATGAGCAGTTCTTC
cdr3_aa: CAGRLAGVDEQFF
j_call: TRBJ2-1
d_call: TRBD2
v_call: TRBV7-9
clone_size: many

cdr3_nt: TGTGCCAGCAGCACCAGACAGGGGTTTATGGTAGAGACCCAGTACTTC
cdr3_aa: CASSTRQGFMVETQYF
j_call: TRBJ2-5
d_call: TRBD1
v_call: TRBV5-6
clone_size: many

cdr3_nt: TGTGCCGTCCGGACTAGCGGTTACACCGGGGAGCTGTTTTTT
cdr3_aa: CAVRTSGYTGELFF
j_call: TRBJ2-2
d_call: TRBD2
v_call: TRBV12-3/TRBV12-4
clone_size: few

cdr3_nt: TGTGCCAGCAGCTTAGTTTTTTTCCGGACTAGCGGGAGGGCCAACGAGCAGTACTTC
cdr3_aa: CASSLVFFRTSGRANEQYF
j_call: TRBJ2-7
d_call: TRBD2
v_call: TRBV7-8
clone_size: many

cdr3_nt: TGCGCCAGCAGCTTGGAACGGGAGGTCCACGAGCAGTACTTC
cdr3_aa: CASSLEREVHEQYF
j_call: TRBJ2-7
d_call: TRBD2
v_call: TRBV5-1
clone_size: few